This T cell receptor (beta chain) was documented in a study of T-cell reconstitution after alpha-beta-depleted transplantation in children. Notes on the study in general: After one year, T-cell counts and TCRbeta diversity mostly came from new T cells. Several hundred graft clones that had expanded were reportedly the source of alpha-beta T cells about two months after transplant. Surviving recipient T cells and thymic progenitors accounted for the high day-60 TCRbeta diversity observed in some patients.

To note about this clonotype: Its antigen is currently unknown.

Preparing the TCRbeta library involved the use of unique molecular identifiers. TCRdb reanalysed the PCR reads using MiXCR and keeps one entry per CDR3 protein. The table has about 900,000 distinct CDR3 sequences, roughly 29% seen once. Germline V gene lookup returns CDR1 SQVTM and CDR2 ANQGSEA. The CDR3 has 13 residues. V was pared by 7 bases and J by 7 bases, with 7 bases of the junction left unmatched. The sequences come from PBMCs, mostly from graft donor cells, collected 360 days after TCRalphabeta/CD19-depleted stem cell transplant. The sequence came from a boy under two years old who had a stem cell transplant for SCID, so the T cells may come from the graft donor. This chain connects TRBV29-1 to TRBJ2-1; 10 positions agree with TRBD2. The CDR3 nucleotides read TGCAGCGCTAGCGGGGGCCAACCTAATGAGCAGTTCTTC. Protein: CSASGGQPNEQFF.